Listed below are T cell receptor beta chains from one sample, sequenced in a study of beta chain features in type 1 diabetes. TCRdb's copy holds only in-frame clones and misses some; the assay was immunoSEQ multiplex PCR. Among roughly 53,000 clones listed, roughly 39% were seen once. Sequences were obtained from Tregs from blood. The receptor set was obtained from a man aged 25-45 years with type 1 diabetes. CDR3s include the opening cysteine and the closing phenylalanine or tryptophan. A D gene is named only where the DNA matches it firmly. Rows give clone size only sometimes, using once, few, many, or a class for an expanded clone.

v_call: TRBV2; clone_size: -; d_call: -; j_call: TRBJ2-7; cdr3_aa: CASSEKVGWKQYF; cdr3_nt: TGTGCCAGCAGTGAAAAGGTCGGGTGGAAGCAGTACTTC
v_call: TRBV7-9; clone_size: -; d_call: TRBD1; j_call: TRBJ2-3; cdr3_aa: CASSRGQGGADTQYF; cdr3_nt: TGTGCCAGCTCTCGCGGACAGGGGGGTGCAGATACGCAGTATTTT
v_call: TRBV15; clone_size: few; d_call: TRBD2; j_call: TRBJ2-2; cdr3_aa: CATSRVTGGTGELFF; cdr3_nt: TGTGCCACCAGCAGAGTAACGGGGGGCACCGGGGAGCTGTTTTTT
v_call: TRBV18; clone_size: few; d_call: TRBD1; j_call: TRBJ1-1; cdr3_aa: CASSPQGARNTEAFF; cdr3_nt: TGTGCCAGCTCACCTCAGGGGGCCCGGAACACTGAAGCTTTCTTT
v_call: TRBV6-5; clone_size: -; d_call: TRBD1; j_call: TRBJ1-6; cdr3_aa: CASSSRARGNSPLHF; cdr3_nt: TGTGCCAGCAGTTCCCGGGCCAGGGGGAATTCACCCCTCCACTTT
v_call: TRBV27; clone_size: -; d_call: -; j_call: TRBJ1-5; cdr3_aa: CASSFRAGLANQPQHF; cdr3_nt: TGTGCCAGCAGTTTTCGGGCAGGATTAGCGAATCAGCCCCAGCATTTT
v_call: TRBV7-2; clone_size: few; d_call: -; j_call: TRBJ2-5; cdr3_aa: CASSLTGYETQYF; cdr3_nt: TGTGCCAGCAGCTTAACAGGGTATGAGACCCAGTACTTC
v_call: TRBV5-1; clone_size: -; d_call: -; j_call: TRBJ1-1; cdr3_aa: CASAAGTEAFF; cdr3_nt: TGCGCCAGCGCCGCGGGGACTGAAGCTTTCTTT
v_call: TRBV6-1; clone_size: -; d_call: TRBD1; j_call: TRBJ1-2; cdr3_aa: CASSDNRGAYGYTF; cdr3_nt: TGTGCCAGCAGCGATAACAGGGGAGCCTATGGCTACACCTTC
v_call: TRBV28; clone_size: -; d_call: -; j_call: TRBJ2-2; cdr3_aa: CASTTTGSTGELFF; cdr3_nt: TGTGCCAGCACCACAACAGGGTCCACCGGGGAGCTGTTTTTT
v_call: TRBV7-2; clone_size: -; d_call: TRBD1; j_call: TRBJ1-5; cdr3_aa: CASSLYRGAGQPQHF; cdr3_nt: TGTGCCAGCAGCTTGTACAGGGGGGCAGGCCAGCCCCAGCATTTT
v_call: TRBV7-6; clone_size: -; d_call: -; j_call: TRBJ2-1; cdr3_aa: CASSVQAYNEQFF; cdr3_nt: TGTGCCAGCAGTGTCCAGGCCTACAATGAGCAGTTCTTC
v_call: TRBV7-2; clone_size: few; d_call: TRBD1; j_call: TRBJ1-5; cdr3_aa: CASSPGTGLSQPQHF; cdr3_nt: TGTGCCAGCAGCCCCGGGACAGGGCTTAGCCAGCCCCAGCATTTT
v_call: TRBV7-9; clone_size: -; d_call: TRBD1; j_call: TRBJ1-1; cdr3_aa: CASSLIQGVTEAFF; cdr3_nt: TGTGCCAGCAGCTTGATTCAGGGGGTGACTGAAGCTTTCTTT
v_call: TRBV28; clone_size: -; d_call: TRBD1; j_call: TRBJ1-1; cdr3_aa: CASSIPGQANTEAFF; cdr3_nt: TGTGCCAGCAGTATACCCGGACAGGCAAACACTGAAGCTTTCTTT
v_call: TRBV6-5; clone_size: few; d_call: -; j_call: TRBJ2-4; cdr3_aa: CASSYQGFSAKNIQYF; cdr3_nt: TGTGCCAGCAGTTACCAGGGGTTCTCCGCCAAAAACATTCAGTACTTC
v_call: TRBV27; clone_size: few; d_call: -; j_call: TRBJ1-6; cdr3_aa: CASSPDRDNSPLHF; cdr3_nt: TGTGCCAGCAGCCCCGACAGAGATAATTCACCCCTCCACTTT
v_call: TRBV6-1; clone_size: -; d_call: -; j_call: TRBJ2-7; cdr3_aa: CASSSQAGNYEQYF; cdr3_nt: TGTGCCAGCAGTTCCCAGGCAGGCAACTACGAGCAGTACTTC
v_call: TRBV28; clone_size: few; d_call: TRBD2; j_call: TRBJ2-1; cdr3_aa: CASSSPSGLRYNEQFF; cdr3_nt: TGTGCCAGCAGTTCCCCTAGCGGGCTCAGGTACAATGAGCAGTTCTTC
v_call: TRBV29-1; clone_size: few; d_call: TRBD1; j_call: TRBJ2-7; cdr3_aa: CSVGQGVGEQYF; cdr3_nt: TGCAGCGTTGGCCAGGGGGTTGGCGAGCAGTACTTC